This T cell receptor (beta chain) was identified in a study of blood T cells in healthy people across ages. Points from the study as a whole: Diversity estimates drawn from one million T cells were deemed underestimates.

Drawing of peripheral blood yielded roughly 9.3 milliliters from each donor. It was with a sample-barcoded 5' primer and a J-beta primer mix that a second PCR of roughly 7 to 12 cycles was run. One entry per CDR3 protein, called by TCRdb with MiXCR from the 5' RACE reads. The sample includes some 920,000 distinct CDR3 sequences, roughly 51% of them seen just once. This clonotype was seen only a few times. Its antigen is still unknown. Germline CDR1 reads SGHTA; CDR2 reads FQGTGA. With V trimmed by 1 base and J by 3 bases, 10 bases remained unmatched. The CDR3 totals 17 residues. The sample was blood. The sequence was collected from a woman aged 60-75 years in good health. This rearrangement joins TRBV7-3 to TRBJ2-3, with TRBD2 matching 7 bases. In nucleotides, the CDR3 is TGTGCCAGCAGCTTAAGGCCTAGCGGTCTGGGTACAGATACGCAGTATTTT. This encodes CASSLRPSGLGTDTQYF.